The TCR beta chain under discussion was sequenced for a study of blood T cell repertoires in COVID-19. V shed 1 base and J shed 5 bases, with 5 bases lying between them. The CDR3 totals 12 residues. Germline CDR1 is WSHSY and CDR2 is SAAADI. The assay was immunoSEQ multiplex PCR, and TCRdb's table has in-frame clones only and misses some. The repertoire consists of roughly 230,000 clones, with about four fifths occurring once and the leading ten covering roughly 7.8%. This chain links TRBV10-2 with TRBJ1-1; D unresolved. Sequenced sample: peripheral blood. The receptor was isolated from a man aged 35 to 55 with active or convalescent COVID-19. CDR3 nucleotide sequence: TGCGCCAGCAGTGAGTGGGAGACTGAAGCTTTCTTT. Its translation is CASSEWETEAFF.